These T cell receptor beta chains were read from a single sample in a study of beta chain features in type 1 diabetes. Sequencing was performed with immunoSEQ multiplex PCR; in TCRdb, only in-frame clones are kept and a portion is missing. Of more than 55,000 clones in the sample, 52% were seen once. The sample was Tregs from blood. These receptors all come from a woman aged 35 to 49 with type 1 diabetes. The CDR3 runs from the conserved cysteine through the conserved F or W.

j_call v_call cdr3_aa
TRBJ1-4 TRBV9 CASSAGTKGANEKLFF
TRBJ2-1 TRBV7-2 CASSLGTSSYNEQFF
TRBJ1-3 TRBV5-1 CASSPEGDGNTIYF
TRBJ1-1 TRBV6-6 CASIAGQGVLTEAFF
TRBJ2-7 TRBV29-1 CSVGSGGQGTSYEQYF
TRBJ2-7 TRBV2 CASRLRFYEQYF
TRBJ2-1 TRBV18 CASSPFASGSYNEQFF
TRBJ2-7 TRBV4-2 CASSPRLAGNYEQYF
TRBJ2-2 TRBV11-3 CASSPSKRTGNTGELFF
TRBJ1-2 TRBV7-3 CASSPEAHHGYTF
TRBJ1-2 TRBV6-1 CASHLGGQVDYGYTF
TRBJ1-1 TRBV6-1 CASSSFRGTEAFF
TRBJ2-3 TRBV5-1 CASSLPAGLLATDTQYF
TRBJ1-5 TRBV30 CAWSGGQSNQPQHF
TRBJ2-1 TRBV28 CASALLAGGNDEQFF
TRBJ1-4 TRBV7-2 CASTREANEKLFF
TRBJ1-5 TRBV4-2 CASSQEGQLGYNQPQHF
TRBJ1-4 TRBV29-1 CSVVSATNEKLFF
TRBJ1-5 TRBV7-9 CASSASGTGYQPQHF
TRBJ2-3 TRBV18 CASSPLAGGFMDTQYF
TRBJ2-7 TRBV5-1 CASSLGQGLSYEQYF
TRBJ1-1 TRBV18 CASSPMGQAGFEAFF
TRBJ1-5 TRBV4-1 CASSQATGIYNQPQHF
TRBJ1-2 TRBV29-1 CSVGTGNYGYTF
TRBJ1-1 TRBV5-1 CASSPQRGFTEAFF
TRBJ2-3 TRBV7-2 CASSFAGGGTDTQYF
TRBJ2-2 TRBV9 CASSPHGTGELFF
TRBJ1-5 TRBV28 CASSSKGSTGSNQPQHF
TRBJ1-4 TRBV5-1 CASSLGDRGRNEKLFF
TRBJ1-5 TRBV28 CASSLAGWHQPQHF
TRBJ1-1 TRBV6-5 CASSYVGGPAFF
TRBJ2-2 TRBV19 CASKWDSQNTGELFF
TRBJ1-1 TRBV5-1 CASSVRANTEAFF
TRBJ2-3 TRBV4-2 CASSQGLAGGLDTQYF
TRBJ2-7 TRBV6-5 CASSEWTVSYEQYF
TRBJ2-2 TRBV19 CASETGTRGTGELFF
TRBJ1-1 TRBV15 CATSRAPGMNAFF
TRBJ2-7 TRBV10-3 CATAGQIGYEQYF
TRBJ1-1 TRBV28 CASTPGGTEAFF
TRBJ2-7 TRBV7-2 CASSSQGYEQYF
TRBJ1-2 TRBV30 CAWNPGWAYGYTF
TRBJ2-3 TRBV29-1 CSVGLARDTQYF
TRBJ2-3 TRBV7-2 CASSLGRGRNTQYF
TRBJ2-2 TRBV29-1 CSVHRENTGELFF
TRBJ1-1 TRBV28 CASSLSDGRGNTEAFF
TRBJ2-5 TRBV5-4 CASSLIASKETQYF
TRBJ2-2 TRBV5-4 CASRGGLGNTGELFF
TRBJ2-1 TRBV7-2 CASSPRTSGGSNEQFF
TRBJ1-2 TRBV19 CASSIVGRTAYGYTF